This T cell receptor (beta chain) was identified during a study of blood T cell repertoires in COVID-19. On the study more broadly: Samples came from the United States, Italy and Spain, spanning acute and convalescent COVID-19. The cDNA or gDNA used as material had been derived from T cells, B-cell-depleted T cells, or PBMCs.

The repertoire was sequenced with immunoSEQ multiplex PCR; TCRdb's copy has only in-frame clones and lacks some. The profile shows more than 80,000 clones, roughly 90% of them singletons. The CDR3 has 18 amino acids. V shed 5 bases, J shed 1 base, and the junction held 7 bases outside the gene matches. CDR1 and CDR2 (germline): LNHDA, SQIVND (reference sequence). The chain has TRBV19 and TRBJ2-6; 11 bases are a match to TRBD1. Sequencing used peripheral blood. This TCR was recovered from a human donor with active COVID-19. The donor label of this sample is uncertain. The CDR3 DNA reads as TGTGCCAGTAGTGTCCGGACAGGGGGCGAATCTGGGGCCAACGTCCTGACTTTC. It yields the protein CASSVRTGGESGANVLTF.